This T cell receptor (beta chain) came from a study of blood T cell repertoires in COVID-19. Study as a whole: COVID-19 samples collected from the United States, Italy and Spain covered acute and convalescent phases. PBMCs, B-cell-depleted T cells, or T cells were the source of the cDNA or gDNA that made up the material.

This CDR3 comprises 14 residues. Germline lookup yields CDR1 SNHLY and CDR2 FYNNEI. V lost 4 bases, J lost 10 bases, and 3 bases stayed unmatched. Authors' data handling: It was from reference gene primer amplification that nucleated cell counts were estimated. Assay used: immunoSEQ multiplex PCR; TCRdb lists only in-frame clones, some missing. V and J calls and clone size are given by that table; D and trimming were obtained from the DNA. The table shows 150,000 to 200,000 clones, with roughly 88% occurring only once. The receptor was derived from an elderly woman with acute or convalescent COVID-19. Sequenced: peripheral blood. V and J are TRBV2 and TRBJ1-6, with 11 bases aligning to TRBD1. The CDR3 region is CASSGRTGGSPLHF. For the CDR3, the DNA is TGTGCCAGCAGTGGGCGGACAGGGGGCTCACCCCTCCACTTT.